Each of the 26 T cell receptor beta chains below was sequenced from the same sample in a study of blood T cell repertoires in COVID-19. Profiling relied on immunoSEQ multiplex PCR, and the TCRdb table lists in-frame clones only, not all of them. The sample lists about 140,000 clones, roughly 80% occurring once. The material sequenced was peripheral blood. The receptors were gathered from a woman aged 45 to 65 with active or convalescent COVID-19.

In nucleotides, the CDR3 is TGTGCCAGCAGTACGGACAGCTCCTATAATTCACCCCTCCACTTT. Its translation: CASSTDSSYNSPLHF. The chain couples TRBV28 to TRBJ1-6, with D perhaps TRBD1 (6 bases). CDR1 is MDHEN, CDR2 SYDVKM, per germline. The CDR3 sequence is 15 residues long. Trimming cost V 5 bases and J 0 bases, with 8 bases left between them.

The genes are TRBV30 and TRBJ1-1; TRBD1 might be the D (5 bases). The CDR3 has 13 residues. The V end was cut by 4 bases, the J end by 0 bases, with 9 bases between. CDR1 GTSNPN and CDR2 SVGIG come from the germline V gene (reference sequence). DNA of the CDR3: TGTGCCTGGACGGGCAGGGTGAACACTGAAGCTTTCTTT. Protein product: CAWTGRVNTEAFF.

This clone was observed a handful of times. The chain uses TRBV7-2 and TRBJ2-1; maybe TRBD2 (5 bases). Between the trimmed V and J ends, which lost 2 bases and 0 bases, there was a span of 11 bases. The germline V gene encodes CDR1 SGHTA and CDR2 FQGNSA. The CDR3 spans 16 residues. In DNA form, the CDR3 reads TGTGCCAGCAGCTTAACGGCGGCGGGCTCCTACAATGAGCAGTTCTTC. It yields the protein CASSLTAAGSYNEQFF. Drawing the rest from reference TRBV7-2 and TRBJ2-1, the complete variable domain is GAGVSQSPSNKVTEKGKDVELRCDPISGHTALYWYRQSLGQGLEFLIYFQGNSAPDKSGLPSDRFSAERTGGSVSTLTIQRTQQEDSAVYLCASSLTAAGSYNEQFFGPGTRLTVL.

The CDR3 is CASSGGAGGDTQYF. Here the CDR3 DNA reads TGTGCCAGCAGCGGAGGGGCAGGGGGGGATACGCAGTATTTT. The chain carries TRBV13 and TRBJ2-3, with D maybe TRBD1 (7 bases). CDR1 PRHDT and CDR2 FYEKMQ come from the germline V gene (reference sequence). The CDR3 covers 14 residues. V lost 5 bases and J lost 6, with 15 bases in between. The full variable domain, rest sourced from reference TRBV13 and TRBJ2-3, is AAGVIQSPRHLIKEKRETATLKCYPIPRHDTVYWYQQGPGQDPQFLISFYEKMQSDKGSIPDRFSAQQFSDYHSELNMSSLELGDSALYFCASSGGAGGDTQYFGPGTRLTVL.

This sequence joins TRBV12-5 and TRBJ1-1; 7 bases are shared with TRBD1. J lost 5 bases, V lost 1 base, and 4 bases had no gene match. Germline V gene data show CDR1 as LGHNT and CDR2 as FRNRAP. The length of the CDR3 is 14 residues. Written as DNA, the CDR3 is TGTGCTAGTGGTTTGGGGAACAGGGGTACTGAAGCTTTCTTT. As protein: CASGLGNRGTEAFF.

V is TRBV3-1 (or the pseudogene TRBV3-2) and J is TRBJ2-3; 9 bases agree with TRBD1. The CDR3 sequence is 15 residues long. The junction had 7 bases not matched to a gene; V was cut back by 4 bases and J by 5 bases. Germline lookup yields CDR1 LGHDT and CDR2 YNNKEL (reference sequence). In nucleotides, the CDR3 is TGTGCCAGCAGCCTCCCCGGGACAGGGAAAGATACGCAGTATTTT. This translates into CASSLPGTGKDTQYF.

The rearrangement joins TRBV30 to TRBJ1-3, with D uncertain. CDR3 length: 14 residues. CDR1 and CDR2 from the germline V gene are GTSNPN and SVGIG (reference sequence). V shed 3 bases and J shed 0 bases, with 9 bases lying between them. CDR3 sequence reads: CAWRADNSGNTIYF. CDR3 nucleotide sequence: TGTGCCTGGAGGGCAGACAACTCTGGAAACACCATATATTTT.

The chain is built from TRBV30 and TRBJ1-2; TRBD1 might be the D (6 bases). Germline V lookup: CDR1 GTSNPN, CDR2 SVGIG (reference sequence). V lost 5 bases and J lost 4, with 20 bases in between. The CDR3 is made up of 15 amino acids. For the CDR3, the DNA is TGTGCCTGGGATTCTTCTATGGACAGCCCCTATGGCTACACCTTC. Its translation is CAWDSSMDSPYGYTF.

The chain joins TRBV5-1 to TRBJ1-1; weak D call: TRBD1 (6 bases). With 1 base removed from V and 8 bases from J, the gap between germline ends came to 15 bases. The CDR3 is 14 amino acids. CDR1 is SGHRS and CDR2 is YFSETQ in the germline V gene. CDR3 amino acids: CASSLLGASREAFF. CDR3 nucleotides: TGCGCCAGCAGCTTGCTGGGGGCAAGTCGCGAAGCTTTCTTT.

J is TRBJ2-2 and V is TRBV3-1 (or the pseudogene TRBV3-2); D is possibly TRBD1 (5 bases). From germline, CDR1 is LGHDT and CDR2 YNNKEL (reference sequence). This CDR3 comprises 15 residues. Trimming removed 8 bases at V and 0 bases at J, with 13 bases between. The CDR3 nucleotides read TGTGCCAGCTACCGTAGGGGATCGAACACCGGGGAGCTGTTTTTT. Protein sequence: CASYRRGSNTGELFF.

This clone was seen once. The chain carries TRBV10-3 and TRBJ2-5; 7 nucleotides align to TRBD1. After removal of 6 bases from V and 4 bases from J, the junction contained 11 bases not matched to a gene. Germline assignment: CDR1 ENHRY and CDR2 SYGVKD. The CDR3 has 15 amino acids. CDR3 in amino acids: CAISSGGGGPETQYF. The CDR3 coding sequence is TGTGCCATCAGCTCAGGGGGTGGGGGTCCAGAGACCCAGTACTTC.

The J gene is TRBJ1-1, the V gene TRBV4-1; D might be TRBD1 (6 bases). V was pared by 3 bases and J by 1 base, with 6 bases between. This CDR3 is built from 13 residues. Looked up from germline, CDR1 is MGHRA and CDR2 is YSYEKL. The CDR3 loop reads CASSQGQNTEAFF. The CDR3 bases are TGCGCCAGCAGCCAGGGACAGAACACTGAAGCTTTCTTT.

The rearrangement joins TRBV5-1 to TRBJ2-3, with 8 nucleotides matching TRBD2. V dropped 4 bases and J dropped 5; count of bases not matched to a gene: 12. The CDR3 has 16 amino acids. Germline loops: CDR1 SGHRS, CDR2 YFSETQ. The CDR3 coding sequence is TGCGCCAGCAGCCATGATAGCGGGGTTGGGGGAGATACGCAGTATTTT. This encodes CASSHDSGVGGDTQYF. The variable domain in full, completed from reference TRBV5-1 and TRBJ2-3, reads KAGVTQTPRYLIKTRGQQVTLSCSPISGHRSVSWYQQTPGQGLQFLFEYFSETQRNKGNFPGRFSGRQFSNSRSEMNVSTLELGDSALYLCASSHDSGVGGDTQYFGPGTRLTVL.

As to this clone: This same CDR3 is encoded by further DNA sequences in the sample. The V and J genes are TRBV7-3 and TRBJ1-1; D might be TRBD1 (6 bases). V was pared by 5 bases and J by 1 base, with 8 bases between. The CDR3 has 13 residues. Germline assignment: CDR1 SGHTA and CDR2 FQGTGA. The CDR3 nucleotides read TGTGCCAGCAGCACGACAGGGAACACTGAAGCTTTCTTT. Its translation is CASSTTGNTEAFF.

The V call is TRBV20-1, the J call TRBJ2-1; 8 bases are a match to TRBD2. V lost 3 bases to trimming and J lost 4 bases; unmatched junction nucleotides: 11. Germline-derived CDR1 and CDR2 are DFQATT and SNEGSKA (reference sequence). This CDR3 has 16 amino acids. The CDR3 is CSASWAERGSYNEQFF. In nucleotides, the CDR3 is TGCAGTGCTAGTTGGGCTGAGCGGGGGTCTTACAATGAGCAGTTCTTC.

The CDR3 here is CASSEVHQGGYGYTF. CDR3 in DNA: TGTGCCAGCAGTGAAGTCCACCAGGGGGGCTATGGCTACACCTTC. The rearrangement uses TRBV6-1 and TRBJ1-2; TRBD1 matches 7 bases. V was pared by 1 base and J by 4 bases, with 6 bases of the junction left unmatched. The CDR3 extends over 15 amino acids. The germline V gene has CDR1 MNHNS and CDR2 SASEGT.

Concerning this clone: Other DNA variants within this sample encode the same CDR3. The CDR3 reads CASSGQGNSPLHF. The CDR3 nucleotides read TGTGCCAGTAGCGGACAGGGTAATTCACCCCTCCACTTT. This chain uses TRBV19 with TRBJ1-6; 8 nucleotides match TRBD1. The CDR3 covers 13 residues. V lost 6 bases to trimming and J lost 6 bases; unmatched junction nucleotides: 1. From germline, CDR1 is LNHDA and CDR2 SQIVND (reference sequence).

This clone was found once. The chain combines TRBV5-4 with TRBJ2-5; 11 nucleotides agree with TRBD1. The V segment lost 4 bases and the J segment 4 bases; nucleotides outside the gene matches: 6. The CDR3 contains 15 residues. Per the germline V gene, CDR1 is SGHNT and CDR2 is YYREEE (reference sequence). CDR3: CASSPWDRGGETQYF. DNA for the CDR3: TGTGCCAGCAGCCCCTGGGACAGGGGGGGAGAGACCCAGTACTTC. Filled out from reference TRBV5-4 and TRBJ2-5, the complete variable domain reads ETGVTQSPTHLIKTRGQQVTLRCSSQSGHNTVSWYQQALGQGPQFIFQYYREEENGRGNFPPRFSGLQFPNYSSELNVNALELDDSALYLCASSPWDRGGETQYFGPGTRLLVL.

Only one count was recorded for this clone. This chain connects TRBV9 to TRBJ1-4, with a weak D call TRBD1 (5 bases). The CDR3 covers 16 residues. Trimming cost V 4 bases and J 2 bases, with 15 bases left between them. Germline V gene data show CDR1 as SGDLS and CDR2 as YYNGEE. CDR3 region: CASSPTGEATNEKLFF. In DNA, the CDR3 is TGTGCCAGCAGCCCCACGGGGGAGGCGACTAATGAAAAACTGTTTTTT.

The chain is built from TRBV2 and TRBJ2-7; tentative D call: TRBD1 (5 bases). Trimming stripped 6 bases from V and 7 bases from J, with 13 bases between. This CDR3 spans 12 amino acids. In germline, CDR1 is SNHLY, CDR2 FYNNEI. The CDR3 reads CASRPQGSEQYF. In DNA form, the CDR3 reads TGTGCCAGCAGGCCTCAGGGTTCGGAGCAGTACTTC.

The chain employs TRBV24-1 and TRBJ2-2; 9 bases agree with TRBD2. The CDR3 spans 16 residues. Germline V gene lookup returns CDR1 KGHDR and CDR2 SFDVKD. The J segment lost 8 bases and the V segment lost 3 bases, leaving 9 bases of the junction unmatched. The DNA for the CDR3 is TGTGCCACCAGTGATACCGGACTAGCGCAAGGAGGGGAGCTGTTTTTT. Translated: CATSDTGLAQGGELFF.

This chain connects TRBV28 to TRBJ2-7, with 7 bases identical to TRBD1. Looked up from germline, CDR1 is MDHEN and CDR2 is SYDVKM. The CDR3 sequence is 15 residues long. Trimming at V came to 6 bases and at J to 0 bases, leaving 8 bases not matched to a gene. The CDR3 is CASSPRTGPSYEQYF. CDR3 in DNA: TGTGCCAGCAGCCCTAGGACAGGTCCCTCCTACGAGCAGTACTTC.

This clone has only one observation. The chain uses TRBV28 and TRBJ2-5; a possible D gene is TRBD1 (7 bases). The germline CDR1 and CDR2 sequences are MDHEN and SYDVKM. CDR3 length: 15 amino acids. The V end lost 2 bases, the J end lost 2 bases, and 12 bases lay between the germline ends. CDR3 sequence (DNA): TGTGCCAGCAGTTTACCAGGGGGGCCGCAAGAGACCCAGTACTTC. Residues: CASSLPGGPQETQYF.

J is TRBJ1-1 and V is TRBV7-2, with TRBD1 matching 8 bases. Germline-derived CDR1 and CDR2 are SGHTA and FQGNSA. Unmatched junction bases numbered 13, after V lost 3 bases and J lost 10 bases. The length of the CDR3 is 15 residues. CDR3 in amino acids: CASSFPLGQGPRAFF. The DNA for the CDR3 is TGTGCCAGCAGCTTTCCCCTTGGACAGGGCCCCAGAGCTTTCTTT. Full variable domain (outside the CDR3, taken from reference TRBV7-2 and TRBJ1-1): GAGVSQSPSNKVTEKGKDVELRCDPISGHTALYWYRQSLGQGLEFLIYFQGNSAPDKSGLPSDRFSAERTGGSVSTLTIQRTQQEDSAVYLCASSFPLGQGPRAFFGQGTRLTVV.

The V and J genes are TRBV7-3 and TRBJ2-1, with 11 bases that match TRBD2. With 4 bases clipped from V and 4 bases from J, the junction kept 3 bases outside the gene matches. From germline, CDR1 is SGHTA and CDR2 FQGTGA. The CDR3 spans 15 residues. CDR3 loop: CASSSLAGGYNEQFF. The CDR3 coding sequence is TGTGCCAGCAGCTCGCTAGCGGGGGGATACAATGAGCAGTTCTTC. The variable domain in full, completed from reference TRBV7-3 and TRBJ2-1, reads GAGVSQTPSNKVTEKGKYVELRCDPISGHTALYWYRQSLGQGPEFLIYFQGTGAADDSGLPNDRFFAVRPEGSVSTLKIQRTERGDSAVYLCASSSLAGGYNEQFFGPGTRLTVL.

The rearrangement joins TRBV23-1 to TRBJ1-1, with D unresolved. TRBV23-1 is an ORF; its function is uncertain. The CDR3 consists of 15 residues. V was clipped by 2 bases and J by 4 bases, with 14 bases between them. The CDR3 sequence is CASSQRRRRGTEAFF. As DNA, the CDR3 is TGCGCCAGCAGTCAACGTCGAAGACGGGGCACTGAAGCTTTCTTT.